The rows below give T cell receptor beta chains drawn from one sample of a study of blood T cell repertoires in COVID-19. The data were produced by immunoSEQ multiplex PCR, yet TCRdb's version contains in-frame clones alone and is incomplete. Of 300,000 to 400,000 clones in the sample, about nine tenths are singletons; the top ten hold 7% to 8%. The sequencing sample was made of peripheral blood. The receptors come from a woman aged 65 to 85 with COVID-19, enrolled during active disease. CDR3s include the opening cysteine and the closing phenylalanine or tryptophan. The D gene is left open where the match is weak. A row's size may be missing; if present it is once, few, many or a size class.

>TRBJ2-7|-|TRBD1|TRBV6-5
TGTGCCAGCAGTTTTCGGGACAGCCCGTTCTACGAGCAGTACTTC
CASSFRDSPFYEQYF
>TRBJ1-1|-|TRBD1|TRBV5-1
TGCGCCAGCAGCTACGTCCCGACAGGGCTGAACACTGAAGCTTTCTTT
CASSYVPTGLNTEAFF
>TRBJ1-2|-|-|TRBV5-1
TGCGCCAGCAGCTTGGGAGGACAGTGGTCTAACTATGGCTACACCTTC
CASSLGGQWSNYGYTF
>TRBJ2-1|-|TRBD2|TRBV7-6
TGTGCCAGCAGCTTAACTAGCGGGGGGTACAATGAGCAGTTCTTC
CASSLTSGGYNEQFF
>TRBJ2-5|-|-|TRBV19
TGTGCCAGTAAGGATCGACTCGGGCAAGAGACCCAGTACTTC
CASKDRLGQETQYF
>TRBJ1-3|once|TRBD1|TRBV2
TGTGCCAGCACGGGGACAGGGCCCTACTCTGGAAACACCATATATTTT
CASTGTGPYSGNTIYF
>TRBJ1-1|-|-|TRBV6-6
TGTGCCAGCAGCCCGGGGTCCTGGACGGAAGCTTTCTTT
CASSPGSWTEAFF
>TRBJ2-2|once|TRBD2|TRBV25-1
TGTGCCAGTGGACTAGCGGGGGACACCGGGGAGCTGTTTTTT
CASGLAGDTGELFF
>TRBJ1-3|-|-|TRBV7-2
TGTGCCAGCAGCGCTCTTGGCGGGAACGGAAACACCATATATTTT
CASSALGGNGNTIYF
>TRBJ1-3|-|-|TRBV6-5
TGTGCCAGCATCCGGGACTCTAGCTCTGGAAACACCATATATTTT
CASIRDSSSGNTIYF
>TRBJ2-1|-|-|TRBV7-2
TGTGCCAGCAGCTTAGCCACAGGCTACAATGAGCAGTTCTTC
CASSLATGYNEQFF
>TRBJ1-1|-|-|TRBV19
TGTGCCAGTAGTCCAATACAGGGTCGAGGGAACACTGAAGCTTTCTTT
CASSPIQGRGNTEAFF
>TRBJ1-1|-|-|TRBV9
TGTGCCAGCAGCCCCGGGGGGGCCGACTCTGGCACTGAAGCTTTCTTT
CASSPGGADSGTEAFF
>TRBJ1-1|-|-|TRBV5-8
TGTGCCAGCAACTCGGAGGGAGCTTTCTTT
CASNSEGAFF
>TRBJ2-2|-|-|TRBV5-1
TGCGCCAGCAGCTTGGGGGGGGTCGGGGAGCTGTTTTTT
CASSLGGVGELFF
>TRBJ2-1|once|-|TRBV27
TGTGCCAGCAGTTTATCGTCCGGGAGCTCCTACAATGAGCAGTTCTTC
CASSLSSGSSYNEQFF
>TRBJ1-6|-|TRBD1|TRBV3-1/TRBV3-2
TGTGCCAGCAGCCTAACCGGGACAGGAATCCACTTT
CASSLTGTGIHF
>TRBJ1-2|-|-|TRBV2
TGTGCCAGACAGACAGGCGGTGGCTACACCTTC
CARQTGGGYTF
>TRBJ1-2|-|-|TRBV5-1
TGCGCCAGCAGCTTGCAGGTTCAGGATGGGGGCTACACCTTC
CASSLQVQDGGYTF
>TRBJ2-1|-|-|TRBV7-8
TGTGCCAGCAGCCCCCAAGGCGGGGGCCACAATGAGCAGTTCTTC
CASSPQGGGHNEQFF
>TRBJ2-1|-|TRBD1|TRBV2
TGTGCCAGCAGTTCTGCTCGGACAGGGAGCAATGAGCAGTTCTTC
CASSSARTGSNEQFF
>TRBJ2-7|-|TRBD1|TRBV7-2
TGTGCCAGCAGCCACAGAGAGACAGGGGGCCTGCGGGTTGAGCAGTACTTC
CASSHRETGGLRVEQYF
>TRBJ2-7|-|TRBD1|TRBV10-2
TGCGCCAGCAGTGAGAGGGACAGGGGCTACGAGCAGTACTTC
CASSERDRGYEQYF
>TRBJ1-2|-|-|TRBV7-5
TGTGCCGGGACAGGGATTAACTATGGCTACACCTTC
CAGTGINYGYTF
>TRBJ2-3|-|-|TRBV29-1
TGCAGCGTTGGCCAGGGAACTCCTAGCACAGATACGCAGTATTTT
CSVGQGTPSTDTQYF
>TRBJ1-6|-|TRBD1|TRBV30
TGTGCCTGGGATAAAGACAGGGCGAGCTCCTATAATTCACCCCTCCACTTT
CAWDKDRASSYNSPLHF
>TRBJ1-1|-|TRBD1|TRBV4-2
TGTGCCAGCAGCGGGACAGGGGAGTTCAAAGCTTTCTTT
CASSGTGEFKAFF
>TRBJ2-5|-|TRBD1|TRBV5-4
TGTGCCAGCAGCTTAGACAGGGGGCTGTACCAAGAGACCCAGTACTTC
CASSLDRGLYQETQYF
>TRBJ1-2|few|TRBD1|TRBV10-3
TGTGCCATCAGCGGACAGGGAGATGGCTACACCTTC
CAISGQGDGYTF
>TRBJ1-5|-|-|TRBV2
TGTGCCAGCAGTGAAGCGTCTGTGAATCAGCCCCAGCATTTT
CASSEASVNQPQHF
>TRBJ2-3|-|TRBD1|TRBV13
TGTGCCAGCCATCGGACAGGGCGGGATACGCAGTATTTT
CASHRTGRDTQYF
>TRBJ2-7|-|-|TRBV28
TGTGCCAGCAGCCAGGGGACGGTCTCCTACGAGCAGTACTTC
CASSQGTVSYEQYF
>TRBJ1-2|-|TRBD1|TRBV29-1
TGCAGCGCTGGACAGGGGGCGGACTACACCTTC
CSAGQGADYTF
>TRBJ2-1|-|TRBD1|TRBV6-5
TGTGCCAGCAGTCAGCCGGGACAGGGGGTCAATGAGCAGTTCTTC
CASSQPGQGVNEQFF
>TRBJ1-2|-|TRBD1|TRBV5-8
TGTGCCAGCAGCGTCCCGGGACAGGGGCCTTCCTATGGCTACACCTTC
CASSVPGQGPSYGYTF
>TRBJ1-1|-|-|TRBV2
TGTGCCAGCAGACAAGACAGGAACACTGAAGCTTTCTTT
CASRQDRNTEAFF
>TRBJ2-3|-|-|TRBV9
TGTGCCAGCAGCGCCCGGGGAGATACGCAGTATTTT
CASSARGDTQYF
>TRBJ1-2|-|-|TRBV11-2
TGTGCCAGCAGCCAACGGGGGGCCAATAATGGCTACACCTTC
CASSQRGANNGYTF
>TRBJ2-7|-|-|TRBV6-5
TGTGCCAGCAGTAAGTTTACAGGCCTTTACGAGCAGTACTTC
CASSKFTGLYEQYF
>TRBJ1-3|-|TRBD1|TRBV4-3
TGCGCCAGCAGCCAAGTATACAGGGGAGACTCTGGAAACACCATATATTTT
CASSQVYRGDSGNTIYF
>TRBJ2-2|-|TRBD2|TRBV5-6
TGTGCCAGCAGCTTACTAGCGGGGGGACCCGGGGAGCTGTTTTTT
CASSLLAGGPGELFF
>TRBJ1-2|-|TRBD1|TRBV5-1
TGCGCCAGCAGCGCGAATCCGGGACAGGCCTTCTATGGCTACACCTTC
CASSANPGQAFYGYTF
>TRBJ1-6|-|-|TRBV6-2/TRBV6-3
TGTGCCAGCAGCAGTCGACAGTGGGTGGGACCCCTCCACTTT
CASSSRQWVGPLHF
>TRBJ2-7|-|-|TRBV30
TGTGCCTGGGGTACAGGGTACTACGAGCAGTACTTC
CAWGTGYYEQYF
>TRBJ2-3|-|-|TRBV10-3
TGTGCCATCAGTGATCTTGGACTACCAGAGATGGATACGCAGTATTTT
CAISDLGLPEMDTQYF